In its sample, the clone carrying this T cell receptor beta chain was seen many times. What it recognizes is unknown. This CDR3 region has 14 residues. V was clipped by 0 bases and J by 5 bases; unmatched bases: 2. Germline-derived CDR1 and CDR2 are SGHKS and YYEKEE (reference sequence). The template used for profiling TCR beta VDJ and CDR3 was genomic DNA. TCRdb used MiXCR to reprocess the reads, holding one entry per CDR3 protein. The repertoire holds 150,000 to 200,000 distinct CDR3 sequences, with 45% to 55% as singletons. For sequencing, patients were chosen who had shown expansion of CD8+CD57+ cells by flow cytometry. Sampling of blood occurred while the patients had still received no therapy. The sample belongs to a study of CD8+CD57+ T cells in acquired aplastic anemia. At the level of the study: Sorted CD4+ plus CD8+ cells gave DNA averaging approximately 3.2 ug.

Study findings and constraints: Patients and controls shared 25 to 30 CD8+ CDR3 sequences, which appeared highly expressed in patients and within their immunodominant clones.

Input material: sorted CD4+, CD8+, or CD8+CD57+ T cells (not recorded which) from PBMCs. The V call is TRBV5-5, the J call TRBJ1-5, with 7 bases identical to TRBD1. The receptor's source is a human donor with aplastic anemia. The CDR3 spells CASSLGDSYQPQHF. The CDR3 bases are TGTGCCAGCAGCTTGGGGGACAGTTATCAGCCCCAGCATTTT.